This is a list of T cell receptor beta chains from one sample in a study of shared clonotypes between healthy human individuals. TCRdb's copy holds only in-frame clones and misses some; the assay was immunoSEQ multiplex PCR. Of about a million clones in the sample, about 72% were seen once. The sequencing sample was made of memory CD4+ T cells from PBMCs. The receptors stem from a young man in good health. Some clones in this sample may be carry-over from other donors' samples. CDR3s leave out the opening cysteine and the closing phenylalanine or tryptophan.

j_call,v_call,cdr3_aa
TRBJ2-3,TRBV4-3,ASSQDPGDTQY
TRBJ2-5,TRBV7-9,ASTTGVQETQY
TRBJ2-7,TRBV29-1,SVPQGHEQY
TRBJ2-7,TRBV2,ASSARAQSLPYEQY
TRBJ1-2,TRBV14,ASSDRVIYGYT
TRBJ1-2,TRBV4-3,ASSQDIIQGAAGYT
TRBJ2-7,TRBV6-6,ASSGPGLAGIYEQY
TRBJ2-5,TRBV25-1,ASSEPHRGQETQY
TRBJ1-3,TRBV7-9,ASSFWGRGRGNTIY
TRBJ1-2,TRBV28,ASSPGSFLGGYT
TRBJ1-2,TRBV5-4,ASSMKQGSLYGYT
TRBJ1-4,TRBV21-1,ASSRGARSEKLF
TRBJ2-5,TRBV11-3,ASSLVAGETQY
TRBJ1-5,TRBV28,ASKTGGAGQPQH
TRBJ1-5,TRBV5-4,ASSLQGTNQPQH
TRBJ2-1,TRBV2,ASSDTGLAPGEQF
TRBJ2-7,TRBV1,TRLAGRLSYEQY
TRBJ2-2,TRBV7-9,ASSFGASGELF